The next 31 T cell receptor beta chains were all read from a single sample in a study of Ad26.COV2.S vaccination and SARS-CoV-2 variants. Described treatment: some 19 received Ad26.COV2.S at low or high dose, single or two shots; several received placebo; per-sample allocation not given. At day 63 after the first vaccine or placebo injection, samples were drawn. Measured with immunoSEQ multiplex PCR; TCRdb has only the in-frame clones, and not every one. The data contain approximately 280,000 clones, around 87% of them seen just once; the ten biggest clones take up less than 3.5%. The specimen comprised peripheral blood, sampled in a trial of Ad26.COV2.S vaccine versus placebo. These receptor sequences come from a person between 18 and 60 years old who received the Ad26.COV2.S COVID-19 vaccine or a placebo.

The V call is TRBV3-1 (or the pseudogene TRBV3-2), the J call TRBJ2-5; D uncertain. The CDR3 length is 17 residues. In germline, CDR1 is LGHDT, CDR2 YNNKEL (reference sequence). V was cut by 3 bases and J by 2 bases, with 19 bases left in between. The CDR3 DNA sequence: TGTGCCAGCAGCCACATCCTGCAGGCCTTTAATCAAGAGACCCAGTACTTC. It translates to CASSHILQAFNQETQYF.

This clone has more than one count but fewer than ten. The chain has TRBV11-2 and TRBJ1-5; no clear D. Trimming pared 5 bases from V and 2 bases from J, leaving 7 bases between. CDR1 is SGHAT, CDR2 FQNNGV, per germline. The CDR3 has 13 amino acids. The CDR3: CASSIQRNQPQHF. CDR3 nucleotides: TGTGCCAGCAGCATACAACGCAATCAGCCCCAGCATTTT. Combining the CDR3 with reference TRBV11-2 and TRBJ1-5 gives the whole variable domain EAGVAQSPRYKIIEKRQSVAFWCNPISGHATLYWYQQILGQGPKLLIQFQNNGVVDDSQLPKDRFSAERLKGVDSTLKIQPAKLEDSAVYLCASSIQRNQPQHFGDGTRLSIL.

The chain is built from TRBV5-1 and TRBJ2-3, with 8 bases aligning to TRBD2. CDR3 length: 14 amino acids. CDR1 is SGHRS, CDR2 YFSETQ, per germline. V dropped 1 base and J dropped 3; count of bases not matched to a gene: 1. DNA of the CDR3: TGCGCCAGCAGCTTGCAGCGGGGGACAGATACGCAGTATTTT. Amino acid sequence: CASSLQRGTDTQYF.

The chain is built from TRBV4-1 and TRBJ2-4; D gene ambiguous. The CDR3 extends over 18 amino acids. Deletions cut 0 bases from V and 0 bases from J, with 15 bases between. Germline CDR1 MGHRA, CDR2 YSYEKL. CDR3 nucleotides: TGCGCCAGCAGCCAAGATCCCTCCCAGGTCCTAGCCAAAAACATTCAGTACTTC. Translated, it gives CASSQDPSQVLAKNIQYF.

The chain links TRBV9 to TRBJ1-5, with no clear D. Between the trimmed V and J ends, which lost 1 base and 9 bases, there was a span of 17 bases. The CDR3 totals 15 residues. CDR1 SGDLS and CDR2 YYNGEE come from the germline V gene. The CDR3 bases are TGTGCCAGCAGCGTATCTGACGGTTCAATCACGCCCCAGCATTTT. Encoded protein: CASSVSDGSITPQHF.

This rearrangement joins TRBV19 to TRBJ1-1; 7 bases align to TRBD1. This CDR3 region has 15 residues. J lost 6 bases, V lost 6 bases, and 13 bases had no gene match. CDR1 and CDR2 (germline): LNHDA, SQIVND (reference sequence). The CDR3 loop reads CASRQRQGTLSEAFF. CDR3 nucleotides: TGTGCCAGTAGGCAAAGACAGGGTACCCTTTCTGAAGCTTTCTTT. The full variable domain, completed using reference TRBV19 and TRBJ1-1, is DGGITQSPKYLFRKEGQNVTLSCEQNLNHDAMYWYRQDPGQGLRLIYYSQIVNDFQKGDIAEGYSVSREKKESFPLTVTSAQKNPTAFYLCASRQRQGTLSEAFFGQGTRLTVV.

This chain joins TRBV10-3 and TRBJ2-3; 8 bases fit TRBD2. Per germline, CDR1 ENHRY and CDR2 SYGVKD. After removal of 7 bases from V and 6 bases from J, the junction contained 9 bases not matched to a gene. The CDR3 runs to 14 residues. For the CDR3, the DNA is TGTGCCATCACCATCGAAGCGGGAGCTGATACGCAGTATTTT. Its protein is CAITIEAGADTQYF.

The rearrangement links TRBV27 to TRBJ1-5, with D tentatively TRBD1 (5 bases). The V end lost 8 bases, the J end lost 3 bases, and 17 bases lay between the germline ends. CDR1 is MNHEY, CDR2 SMNVEV, per germline (reference sequence). The CDR3 totals 15 residues. Written as DNA, the CDR3 is TGTGCCAGCCTGATTAAGGCAGGGATCAATCAGCCCCAGCATTTT. This translates into CASLIKAGINQPQHF.

The rearrangement links TRBV3-1 (or the pseudogene TRBV3-2) to TRBJ1-2, with D unclear. From germline, CDR1 is LGHDT and CDR2 YNNKEL (reference sequence). With 5 bases removed from V and 6 bases from J, the gap between germline ends came to 19 bases. The CDR3 is made up of 15 amino acids. The CDR3 loop reads CASSSRGRVGHGYTF. DNA of the CDR3: TGTGCCAGCAGCTCTAGAGGGAGGGTTGGCCATGGCTACACCTTC.

CDR3 sequence: CASSAQGPLGEQYF. The CDR3 nucleotides are TGTGCCAGCTCAGCACAAGGCCCCCTGGGCGAGCAGTACTTC. The rearrangement joins TRBV18 to TRBJ2-7; D remains ambiguous. Germline V gives CDR1 KGHSH, CDR2 LQKENI. The CDR3 runs 14 residues. V dropped 5 bases and J dropped 6 bases, with 17 bases sitting between them.

The chain combines TRBV24-1 with TRBJ2-3, with D perhaps TRBD1 (5 bases). The germline V gene has CDR1 KGHDR and CDR2 SFDVKD. The CDR3 spans 15 residues. V dropped 2 bases and J dropped 4 bases, with 12 bases sitting between them. This CDR3 reads CATSDSQTEADTQYF. CDR3 DNA: TGTGCCACCAGTGATTCCCAGACAGAGGCAGATACGCAGTATTTT.

V is TRBV18 and J is TRBJ1-1; D may be TRBD1 (6 bases). Trimming stripped 6 bases from V and 2 bases from J, with 19 bases between. This CDR3 has 16 residues. Germline CDR1 is KGHSH and CDR2 is LQKENI. The CDR3 nucleotides are TGTGCCAGCTCTAGGGGGAACTCGGGGGCTAACACTGAAGCTTTCTTT. Translated: CASSRGNSGANTEAFF.

In its sample, this clone was seen once. The chain uses TRBV18 and TRBJ2-1, with D unresolved. The V gene's germline CDR1 is KGHSH and CDR2 LQKENI. Trimming removed 0 bases at V and 6 bases at J, with 3 bases between. The CDR3 loop spans 12 amino acids. CDR3 sequence: CASSPPVNEQFF. For the CDR3, the DNA is TGTGCCAGCTCACCACCGGTCAATGAGCAGTTCTTC.

V and J are TRBV29-1 and TRBJ2-1; D ambiguous. The CDR3 consists of 17 residues. Germline CDR1 is SQVTM and CDR2 is ANQGSEA. V was cut by 3 bases and J by 3 bases, with 21 bases left in between. The CDR3 sequence: CSVEGRALRTIYNEQFF. CDR3 nucleotides: TGCAGCGTTGAGGGTCGGGCACTACGAACAATCTACAATGAGCAGTTCTTC.

The V gene is TRBV11-2, the J gene TRBJ2-5; 9 bases fit TRBD1. Trimming removed 3 bases from V and 5 bases from J; junction bases left unmatched: 10. This CDR3 has 16 amino acids. The germline gives CDR1 SGHAT, CDR2 FQNNGV. CDR3: CASSFNTGGARETQYF. CDR3 nucleotide sequence: TGTGCCAGCAGCTTTAATACAGGGGGCGCCCGGGAGACCCAGTACTTC.

This clone showed up just once. V gene TRBV2 combines with J gene TRBJ1-4, with D perhaps matching TRBD1 (6 bases). V was clipped by 2 bases and J by 10 bases, with 14 bases between them. The CDR3 totals 14 residues. Germline assignment: CDR1 SNHLY and CDR2 FYNNEI. Written as DNA, the CDR3 is TGTGCCAGCAGTGAAAGAGGGGGTCCAGGAAAACTGTTTTTT. This encodes CASSERGGPGKLFF.

The genes are TRBV29-1 and TRBJ2-1, with 7 bases identical to TRBD2. Germline V gives CDR1 SQVTM, CDR2 ANQGSEA. V lost 6 bases and J lost 10; bases outside the gene matches: 15. This CDR3 is built from 14 residues. The CDR3 nucleotides are TGCAGCGTGTCGTGGAGCGGGAAAAGAAACGAGCAGTTCTTC. It codes for CSVSWSGKRNEQFF.

This clone came up once. The rearrangement joins TRBV30 to TRBJ2-5; the D call may be TRBD1 or TRBD2 (6 bases each). V gave up 3 bases and J gave up 4 bases, with 15 bases separating them. Germline CDR1 is GTSNPN and CDR2 is SVGIG (reference sequence). CDR3 length: 14 amino acids. The chain's CDR3 is CAWSRGLLTETQYF. CDR3 in DNA: TGTGCCTGGAGCAGGGGACTCCTAACAGAGACCCAGTACTTC.

V usage is TRBV7-9 and J usage is TRBJ2-7; D assignment may be TRBD1 or TRBD2 (5 bases each). V was clipped by 1 base and J by 2 bases, with 15 bases between them. Germline values: CDR1 SEHNR, CDR2 FQNEAQ (reference sequence). The CDR3 is made up of 16 amino acids. The CDR3 here is CASSLGEGQATYEQYF. CDR3 in DNA: TGTGCCAGCAGCTTAGGTGAGGGGCAAGCAACCTACGAGCAGTACTTC.

This chain links TRBV5-1 with TRBJ1-1, with a tentative D call TRBD1 (6 bases). CDR1 SGHRS and CDR2 YFSETQ come from the germline V gene. The V and J ends lost 3 bases and 2 bases respectively, with 11 bases between them. CDR3 length equals 14 residues. The CDR3 coding sequence is TGCGCCAGCAGCTGGGGCGGGGGCAACACTGAAGCTTTCTTT. Protein sequence: CASSWGGGNTEAFF.

The chain recombines TRBV30 with TRBJ2-2; tentatively, D is TRBD1 (6 bases). Germline loops: CDR1 GTSNPN, CDR2 SVGIG (reference sequence). The germline V and J ends were trimmed by 2 bases and 6 bases, with 16 bases remaining between them. The CDR3 runs 15 residues. DNA for the CDR3: TGTGCCTGGAGTCCCTCGACAGGTCTGCCCGGGGAGCTGTTTTTT. Its protein product is CAWSPSTGLPGELFF.

This clone appeared a few times. The chain employs TRBV3-1 (or the pseudogene TRBV3-2) and TRBJ2-7, with 10 bases aligning to TRBD2. From germline, CDR1 is LGHDT and CDR2 YNNKEL (reference sequence). The trim removed 4 bases at V and 6 bases at J, leaving 12 bases unmatched. The CDR3 sequence is 16 residues long. CDR3 residues: CASSPHLGSGRFEQYF. The CDR3 DNA is TGTGCCAGCAGCCCTCACCTTGGTAGCGGGAGGTTCGAGCAGTACTTC.

The chain is built from TRBV7-8 and TRBJ2-3, with D tentatively TRBD1 (7 bases). The germline V gene encodes CDR1 SGHVS and CDR2 FQNEAQ. Deletions cut 5 bases from V and 6 bases from J, with 15 bases between. CDR3 size: 14 residues. DNA for the CDR3: TGTGCCAGCAGCCAAAGGGCAGGGGGGGATACGCAGTATTTT. Residues: CASSQRAGGDTQYF.

This chain links TRBV9 with TRBJ2-7; 7 nucleotides agree with TRBD1. From germline, CDR1 is SGDLS and CDR2 YYNGEE. The J segment lost 3 bases and the V segment lost 3 bases, leaving 9 bases of the junction unmatched. The CDR3 spans 15 residues. The CDR3 region is CASSDPATGSYEQYF. Written as DNA, the CDR3 is TGTGCCAGCAGCGACCCGGCGACAGGGAGCTACGAGCAGTACTTC.

The chain combines TRBV30 with TRBJ2-3; 8 nucleotides agree with TRBD1. The germline V gene encodes CDR1 GTSNPN and CDR2 SVGIG (reference sequence). The ends lost 5 bases at V and 3 bases at J; junction bases unmatched: 10. This CDR3 region has 15 residues. The CDR3: CAWGGQEGRTDTQYF. The CDR3 nucleotides read TGTGCCTGGGGGGGACAGGAGGGGAGGACAGATACGCAGTATTTT.

The chain carries TRBV27 and TRBJ2-2, with TRBD1 matching over 7 bases. J was trimmed by 10 bases and V by 5 bases; bases with no gene match: 4. There are 12 residues in the CDR3. Germline V gene lookup returns CDR1 MNHEY and CDR2 SMNVEV (reference sequence). CDR3 DNA: TGTGCCAGCAGTAAGGGGGCCACGGAGCTGTTTTTT. Translated: CASSKGATELFF.

This chain joins TRBV7-8 and TRBJ2-4, with D possibly TRBD2 on 6 matching bases. V lost 5 bases to trimming and J lost 4 bases, with 12 bases between them. The germline V gene encodes CDR1 SGHVS and CDR2 FQNEAQ. There are 14 residues in the CDR3. The CDR3 nucleotides are TGTGCCAGCAGCACCCGGGGGTCGAAAAACATTCAGTACTTC. Translating gives CASSTRGSKNIQYF.

V gene TRBV7-9 combines with J gene TRBJ1-6; 9 nucleotides agree with TRBD1. Germline CDR1 reads SEHNR; CDR2 reads FQNEAQ (reference sequence). This CDR3 spans 15 amino acids. V lost 3 bases, J lost 6 bases, and 3 bases stayed unmatched. CDR3 region: CASSFMGQGNSPLHF. CDR3 bases: TGTGCCAGCAGCTTCATGGGACAGGGTAATTCACCCCTCCACTTT. Together with reference TRBV7-9 and TRBJ1-6, the CDR3 gives the full variable domain: DTGVSQNPRHKITKRGQNVTFRCDPISEHNRLYWYRQTLGQGPEFLTYFQNEAQLEKSRLLSDRFSAERPKGSFSTLEIQRTEQGDSAMYLCASSFMGQGNSPLHFGNGTRLTVT.

The chain is built from TRBV7-2 and TRBJ2-7; TRBD2 aligns across 10 bases. Germline trimming cut 3 bases from V and 2 bases from J; bases unmatched to any gene: 7. Looked up from germline, CDR1 is SGHTA and CDR2 is FQGNSA. The CDR3 loop spans 16 amino acids. The CDR3 sequence is CASSLTGTSAAYEQYF. CDR3 nucleotides: TGTGCCAGCAGCTTGACCGGGACTAGCGCAGCCTACGAGCAGTACTTC.

This clone was seen a single time. The chain recombines TRBV9 with TRBJ2-7, with 11 bases aligning to TRBD1. Germline V gives CDR1 SGDLS, CDR2 YYNGEE. This CDR3 has 15 amino acids. V lost 4 bases and J lost 6; bases outside the gene matches: 9. The CDR3 DNA reads as TGTGCCAGCAGCCTGGGACAGGGGGGGGTCGGCGAGCAGTACTTC. Protein product: CASSLGQGGVGEQYF.

The chain uses TRBV2 and TRBJ1-6; D might be TRBD1 (5 bases). This CDR3 spans 13 amino acids. Looked up from germline, CDR1 is SNHLY and CDR2 is FYNNEI. The V end lost 10 bases, the J end lost 7 bases, and 14 bases lay between the germline ends. CDR3 in amino acids: CATTPRGNSPLHF. The CDR3 nucleotides are TGTGCCACCACTCCAAGGGGCAATTCACCCCTCCACTTT.